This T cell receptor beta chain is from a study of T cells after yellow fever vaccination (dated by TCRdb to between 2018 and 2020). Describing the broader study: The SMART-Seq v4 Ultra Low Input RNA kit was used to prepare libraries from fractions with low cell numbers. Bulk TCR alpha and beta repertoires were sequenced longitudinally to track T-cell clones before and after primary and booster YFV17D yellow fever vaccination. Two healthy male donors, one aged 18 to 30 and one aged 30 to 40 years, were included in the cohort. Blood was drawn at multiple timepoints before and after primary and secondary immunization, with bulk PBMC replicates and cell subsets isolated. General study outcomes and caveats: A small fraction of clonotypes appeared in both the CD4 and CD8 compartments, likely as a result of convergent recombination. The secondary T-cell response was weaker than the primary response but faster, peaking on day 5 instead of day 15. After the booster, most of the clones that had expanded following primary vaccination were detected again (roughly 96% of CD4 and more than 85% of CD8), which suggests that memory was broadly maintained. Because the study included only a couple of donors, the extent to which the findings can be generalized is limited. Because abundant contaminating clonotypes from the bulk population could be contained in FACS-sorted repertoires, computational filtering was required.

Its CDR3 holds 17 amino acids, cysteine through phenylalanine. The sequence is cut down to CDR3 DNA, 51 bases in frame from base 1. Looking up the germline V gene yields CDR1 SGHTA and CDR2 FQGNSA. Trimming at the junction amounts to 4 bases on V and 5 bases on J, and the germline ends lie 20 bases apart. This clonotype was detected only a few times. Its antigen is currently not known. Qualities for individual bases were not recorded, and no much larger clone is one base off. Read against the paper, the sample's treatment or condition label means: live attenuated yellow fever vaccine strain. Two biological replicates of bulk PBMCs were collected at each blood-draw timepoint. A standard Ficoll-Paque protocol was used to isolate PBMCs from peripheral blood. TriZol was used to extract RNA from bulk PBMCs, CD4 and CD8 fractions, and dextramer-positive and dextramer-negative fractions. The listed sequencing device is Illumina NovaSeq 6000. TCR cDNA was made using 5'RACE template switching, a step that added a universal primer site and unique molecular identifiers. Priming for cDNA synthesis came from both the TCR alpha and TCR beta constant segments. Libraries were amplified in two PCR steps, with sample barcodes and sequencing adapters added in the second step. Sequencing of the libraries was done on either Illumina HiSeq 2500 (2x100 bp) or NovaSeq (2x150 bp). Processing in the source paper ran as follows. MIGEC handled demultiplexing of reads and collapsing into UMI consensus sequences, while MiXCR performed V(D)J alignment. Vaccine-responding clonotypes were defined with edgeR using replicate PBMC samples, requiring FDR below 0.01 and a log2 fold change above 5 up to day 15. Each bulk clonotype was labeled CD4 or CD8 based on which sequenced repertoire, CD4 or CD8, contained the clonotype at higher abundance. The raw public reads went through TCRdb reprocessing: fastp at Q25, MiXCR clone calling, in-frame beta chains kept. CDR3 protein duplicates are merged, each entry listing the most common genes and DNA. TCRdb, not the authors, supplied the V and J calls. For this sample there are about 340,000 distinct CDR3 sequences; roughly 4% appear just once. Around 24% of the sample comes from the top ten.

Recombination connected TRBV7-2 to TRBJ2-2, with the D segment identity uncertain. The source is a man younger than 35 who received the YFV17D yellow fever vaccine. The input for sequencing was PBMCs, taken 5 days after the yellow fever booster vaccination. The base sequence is TGTGCCAGCAGCTGGCCGGGTTCCGTGGGTGGGACCGGGGAGCTGTTTTTT. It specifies CASSWPGSVGGTGELFF.